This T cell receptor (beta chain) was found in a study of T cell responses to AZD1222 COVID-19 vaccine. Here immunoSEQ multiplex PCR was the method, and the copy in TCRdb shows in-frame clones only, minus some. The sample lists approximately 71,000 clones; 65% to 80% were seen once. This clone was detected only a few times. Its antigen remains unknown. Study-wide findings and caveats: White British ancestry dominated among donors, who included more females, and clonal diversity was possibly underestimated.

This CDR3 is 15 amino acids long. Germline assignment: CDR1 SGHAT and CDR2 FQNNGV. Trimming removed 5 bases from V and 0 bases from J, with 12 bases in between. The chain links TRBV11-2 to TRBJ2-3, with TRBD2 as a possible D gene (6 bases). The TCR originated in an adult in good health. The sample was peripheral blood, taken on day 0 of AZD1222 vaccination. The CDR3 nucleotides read TGTGCCAGCAGCCTTGGGACTCTCAGCACAGATACGCAGTATTTT. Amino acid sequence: CASSLGTLSTDTQYF.